Below are 17 T cell receptor beta chains sequenced from a single sample in a study of response to subunit inactivated influenza vaccine. TCRdb processed the RT-PCR reads anew with MiXCR; each CDR3 protein has one entry. Of fewer than 750,000 distinct CDR3 sequences detected, less than 15% appear once; the ten largest clones hold roughly 10%. Sample: PBMCs from blood, taken about 13 days after vaccination. These receptors all come from a man aged 45 to 65 who received an inactivated influenza vaccine.

This chain connects TRBV11-2 to TRBJ2-3, with TRBD2 matching 15 bases. The CDR3 contains 19 residues. Germline V gene data show CDR1 as SGHAT and CDR2 as FQNNGV. Unmatched junction bases numbered 13, after V lost 4 bases and J lost 5 bases. The DNA for the CDR3 is TGTGCCAGCAGCTCCAGCGGACTAGCGGGAGGGCCTAGAGGAGATACGCAGTATTTT. Amino acids: CASSSSGLAGGPRGDTQYF.

This clonotype has a count of ten or more. This chain connects TRBV12-3 or TRBV12-4 to TRBJ2-3; TRBD2 aligns across 8 bases. V shed 6 bases and J 2 bases; nucleotides not matched to a gene: 13. The CDR3 loop spans 17 amino acids. The CDR3 reads CASRGTRGSSPTDTQYF. In nucleotides, the CDR3 is TGTGCCAGCAGGGGGACTAGGGGGAGCTCCCCCACAGATACGCAGTATTTT.

The rearrangement uses TRBV7-9 and TRBJ1-1; possible D gene TRBD1, 6 bases. The V end lost 1 base, the J end lost 10 bases, and 10 bases lay between the germline ends. CDR1 is SEHNR and CDR2 is FQNEAQ in the germline V gene (reference sequence). The CDR3 extends over 12 amino acids. The CDR3 sequence: CASSLVQGAAFF. The CDR3 region has the DNA TGTGCCAGCAGCTTAGTACAGGGAGCAGCTTTCTTT.

The chain recombines TRBV11-2 with TRBJ2-1; 9 nucleotides agree with TRBD1. CDR3 size: 15 residues. The ends lost 1 base at V and 6 bases at J; junction bases unmatched: 4. Germline V gene lookup returns CDR1 SGHAT and CDR2 FQNNGV. CDR3 in amino acids: CASSLGTGVFNEQFF. Written as DNA, the CDR3 is TGTGCCAGCAGCTTAGGGACAGGGGTATTCAATGAGCAGTTCTTC.

This chain joins TRBV4-1 and TRBJ2-7; TRBD2 is a possible D gene (5 bases). The CDR3 runs to 15 residues. CDR1 MGHRA and CDR2 YSYEKL come from the germline V gene. V dropped 5 bases and J dropped 7 bases, with 21 bases sitting between them. DNA of the CDR3: TGCGCCAGCAGCTCCCTAAGATTCAATACGGGGGAGCAGTACTTC. Amino acids: CASSSLRFNTGEQYF.

This clonotype was recorded a few times. The rearrangement joins TRBV29-1 to TRBJ2-7, with D possibly being TRBD2 (5 bases). Per the germline V gene, CDR1 is SQVTM and CDR2 is ANQGSEA. The CDR3 is 12 residues long. V lost 6 bases and J 5 bases, leaving 14 bases between the germline ends. CDR3 sequence: CSVLRGVNEQYF. As DNA, the CDR3 is TGCAGCGTACTCCGGGGAGTCAACGAGCAGTACTTC.

This clonotype was seen more than once but under ten times. The J gene is TRBJ2-3, the V gene TRBV7-9, with TRBD1 as a possible D gene (5 bases). V gave up 5 bases and J gave up 0 bases, with 15 bases separating them. This CDR3 is built from 16 residues. Per the germline V gene, CDR1 is SEHNR and CDR2 is FQNEAQ (reference sequence). CDR3 DNA sequence: TGTGCCAGCAGCAAAGGACAACAAACTAGCACAGATACGCAGTATTTT. This codes for CASSKGQQTSTDTQYF.

In DNA form, the CDR3 reads TGCAGTGCTAGGAGGGGGGCAATCAATCAGCCCCAGCATTTT. It yields the protein CSARRGAINQPQHF. This rearrangement joins TRBV20-1 to TRBJ1-5; D is perhaps TRBD1 (6 bases). The CDR3 extends over 14 amino acids. With 3 bases removed from V and 3 bases from J, the gap between germline ends came to 12 bases. Germline assignment: CDR1 DFQATT and CDR2 SNEGSKA (reference sequence).

The chain employs TRBV7-2 and TRBJ2-5, with unresolved D. Germline V lookup: CDR1 SGHTA, CDR2 FQGNSA. The CDR3 consists of 11 residues. V lost 7 bases, J lost 7 bases, and 10 bases lay in between. The CDR3 DNA is TGTGCCAGCACCACGTTCGGGACCCAGTACTTC. Amino acids: CASTTFGTQYF.

This clonotype has at least ten counts. The chain is built from TRBV12-3 or TRBV12-4 and TRBJ2-5; 7 bases are a match to TRBD1. The J segment lost 6 bases and the V segment lost 5 bases, leaving 6 bases of the junction unmatched. This CDR3 contains 13 residues. The CDR3 region has the DNA TGTGCCAGCAGTCAGACAGGGTTTCAGACCCAGTACTTC. This translates into CASSQTGFQTQYF.

This clonotype was seen a handful of times. The rearrangement joins TRBV2 to TRBJ2-1, with 10 bases identical to TRBD2. Trimming at V came to 7 bases and at J to 5 bases, leaving 2 bases not matched to a gene. The CDR3 runs to 13 residues. Germline V gene lookup returns CDR1 SNHLY and CDR2 FYNNEI. The chain's CDR3 is CASIGTSDNEQFF. The DNA of the CDR3 is TGTGCCAGCATTGGGACTAGCGACAATGAGCAGTTCTTC.

J is TRBJ2-5 and V is TRBV9, with a tentative D call TRBD1 (6 bases). Germline CDR1 reads SGDLS; CDR2 reads YYNGEE. The CDR3 runs 14 residues. Trimming stripped 0 bases from V and 5 bases from J, with 11 bases between. The CDR3 bases are TGTGCCAGCAGCGTAGATCAGGGGCGGGAGACCCAGTACTTC. This gives the protein CASSVDQGRETQYF.

The chain combines TRBV20-1 with TRBJ2-1; 7 nucleotides line up with TRBD2. The ends lost 6 bases at V and 4 bases at J; junction bases unmatched: 15. CDR3 size: 16 residues. CDR1 and CDR2 from the germline V gene are DFQATT and SNEGSKA (reference sequence). The CDR3 DNA sequence: TGCAGTGCCCTAGGGGACCTAGCGGAGAGATACAATGAGCAGTTCTTC. As protein: CSALGDLAERYNEQFF.

The genes are TRBV11-2 and TRBJ2-5; D is uncertain. The V and J ends lost 2 bases and 4 bases respectively, with 11 bases between them. This CDR3 has 14 residues. The germline V gene has CDR1 SGHAT and CDR2 FQNNGV. The CDR3 DNA is TGTGCCAGCAGCTTAAACCGGGTAACAGAGACCCAGTACTTC. Translated, it gives CASSLNRVTETQYF.

The chain couples TRBV4-3 to TRBJ1-2, with D possibly matching TRBD1 (5 bases). The CDR3 has 15 residues. Trimming cost V 0 bases and J 6 bases, with 14 bases left between them. Germline CDR1 and CDR2: LGHNA and YSLEER. CDR3 sequence reads: CASSQDFSGWNGYTF. CDR3 DNA sequence: TGCGCCAGCAGCCAAGACTTCTCAGGGTGGAATGGCTACACCTTC.

The rearrangement uses TRBV4-2 and TRBJ2-3, with 11 bases lining up with TRBD1. J lost 3 bases, V lost 4 bases, and 15 bases had no gene match. CDR1 is LGHNA and CDR2 is YNFKEQ in the germline V gene. The CDR3 is 19 residues long. CDR3 coding DNA: TGTGCCAGCAGCCCCAGTGTCCCATGGGACAGGGGGGTAACAGATACGCAGTATTTT. Its translation: CASSPSVPWDRGVTDTQYF.

This clonotype was found a few times. The genes are TRBV12-3 or TRBV12-4 and TRBJ2-1; 8 nucleotides line up with TRBD1. The J segment lost 7 bases and the V segment lost 5 bases, leaving 7 bases of the junction unmatched. The length of the CDR3 is 14 residues. CDR3 amino acids: CASSPRTGRNEQFF. The CDR3, as DNA: TGTGCCAGCAGTCCTCGGACAGGGAGGAATGAGCAGTTCTTC.